This TCR beta chain stems from a study of shared clonotypes between healthy human individuals. This clone was counted a single time. The repertoire was sequenced with immunoSEQ multiplex PCR; TCRdb's copy has only in-frame clones and lacks some. Here the sample spans some 2,100,000 clones, 90% to 96% being singletons. The sequenced sample was naive CD4+ T cells sorted from blood. Sample subset: CD45RA+ positively selected. The source of this sequence is a man aged 18 to 30 in good health.

The CDR3 sequence: CASSPGRIIPKAFF. The CDR3 DNA follows: TGTGCCAGCAGTCCCGGACGGATAATACCGAAAGCTTTCTTT. This chain links TRBV6-5 with TRBJ1-1; D is uncertain. The CDR3 covers 14 residues. Trimming pared 5 bases from V and 9 bases from J, leaving 19 bases between. Germline V lookup: CDR1 MNHEY, CDR2 SVGAGI.